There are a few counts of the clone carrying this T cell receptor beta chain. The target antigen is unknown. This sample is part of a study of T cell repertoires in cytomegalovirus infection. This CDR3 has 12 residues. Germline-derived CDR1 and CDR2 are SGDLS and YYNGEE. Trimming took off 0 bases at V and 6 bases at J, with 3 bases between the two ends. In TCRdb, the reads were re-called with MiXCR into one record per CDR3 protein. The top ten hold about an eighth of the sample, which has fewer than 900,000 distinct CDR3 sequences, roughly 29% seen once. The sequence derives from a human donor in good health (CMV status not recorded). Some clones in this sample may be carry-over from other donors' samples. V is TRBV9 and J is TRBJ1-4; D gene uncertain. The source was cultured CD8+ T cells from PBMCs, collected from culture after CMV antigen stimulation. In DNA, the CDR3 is TGTGCCAGCAGCGTAGGGGATGAAAAACTGTTTTTT. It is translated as CASSVGDEKLFF.